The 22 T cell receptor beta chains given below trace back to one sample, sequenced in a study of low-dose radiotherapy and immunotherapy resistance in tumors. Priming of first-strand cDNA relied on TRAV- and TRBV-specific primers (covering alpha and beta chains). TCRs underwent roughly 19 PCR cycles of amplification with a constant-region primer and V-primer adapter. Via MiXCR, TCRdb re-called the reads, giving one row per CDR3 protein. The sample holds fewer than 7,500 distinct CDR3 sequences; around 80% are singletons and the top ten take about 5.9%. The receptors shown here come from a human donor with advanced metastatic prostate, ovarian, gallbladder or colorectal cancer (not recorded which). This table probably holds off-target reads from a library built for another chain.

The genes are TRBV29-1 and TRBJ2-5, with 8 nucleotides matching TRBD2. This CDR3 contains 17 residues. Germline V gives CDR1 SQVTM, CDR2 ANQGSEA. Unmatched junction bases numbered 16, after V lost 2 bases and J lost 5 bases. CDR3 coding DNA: TGCAGCGTTGAAAAAGAAGCGGGGGCCGCACTGAGGGAGACCCAGTACTTC. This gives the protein CSVEKEAGAALRETQYF.

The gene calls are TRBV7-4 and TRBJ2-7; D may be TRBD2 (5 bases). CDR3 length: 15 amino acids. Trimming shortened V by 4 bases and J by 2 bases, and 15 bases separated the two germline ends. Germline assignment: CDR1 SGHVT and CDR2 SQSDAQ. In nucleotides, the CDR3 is TGTGCCAGCAGCTCCAGCGGTGGGGTAGCCTACGAGCAGTACTTC. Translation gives CASSSSGGVAYEQYF.

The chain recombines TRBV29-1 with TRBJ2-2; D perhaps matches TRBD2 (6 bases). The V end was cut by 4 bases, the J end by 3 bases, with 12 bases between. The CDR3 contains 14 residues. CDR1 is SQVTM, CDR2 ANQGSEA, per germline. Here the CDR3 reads CSVGLVVDTGELFF. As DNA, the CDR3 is TGCAGCGTTGGACTAGTAGTTGACACCGGGGAGCTGTTTTTT.

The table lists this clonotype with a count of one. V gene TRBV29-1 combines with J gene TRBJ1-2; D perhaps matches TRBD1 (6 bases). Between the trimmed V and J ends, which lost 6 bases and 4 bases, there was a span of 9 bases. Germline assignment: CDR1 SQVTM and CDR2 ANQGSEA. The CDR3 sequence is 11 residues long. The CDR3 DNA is TGCAGCGTGGGGACACGCTATGGCTACACCTTC. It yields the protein CSVGTRYGYTF. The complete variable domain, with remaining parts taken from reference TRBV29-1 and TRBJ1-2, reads SAVISQKPSRDICQRGTSLTIQCQVDSQVTMMFWYRQQPGQSLTLIATANQGSEATYESGFVIDKFPISRPNLTFSTLTVSNMSPEDSSIYLCSVGTRYGYTFGSGTRLTVV.

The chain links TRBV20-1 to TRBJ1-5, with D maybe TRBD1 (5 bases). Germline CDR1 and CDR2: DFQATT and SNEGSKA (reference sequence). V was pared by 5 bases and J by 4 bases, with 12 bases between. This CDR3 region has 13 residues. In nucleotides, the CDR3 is TGCAGTGCTGGGGTGGGGACTAATCAGCCCCAGCATTTT. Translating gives CSAGVGTNQPQHF.

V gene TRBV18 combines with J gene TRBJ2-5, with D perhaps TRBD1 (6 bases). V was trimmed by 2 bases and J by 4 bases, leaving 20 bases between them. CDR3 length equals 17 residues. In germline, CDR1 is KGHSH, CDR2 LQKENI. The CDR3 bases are TGTGCCAGCTCACCATTCGACAGGAGATCGGTGGGAGAGACCCAGTACTTC. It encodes CASSPFDRRSVGETQYF.

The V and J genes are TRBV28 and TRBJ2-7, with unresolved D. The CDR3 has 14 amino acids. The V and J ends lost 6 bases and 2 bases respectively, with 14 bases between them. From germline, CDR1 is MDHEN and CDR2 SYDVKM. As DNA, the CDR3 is TGTGCCAGCAGCCCTTCCAGGCCCCCCTACGAGCAGTACTTC. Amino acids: CASSPSRPPYEQYF. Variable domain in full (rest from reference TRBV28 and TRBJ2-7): DVKVTQSSRYLVKRTGEKVFLECVQDMDHENMFWYRQDPGLGLRLIYFSYDVKMKEKGDIPEGYSVSREKKERFSLILESASTNQTSMYLCASSPSRPPYEQYFGPGTRLTVT.

The CDR3 bases are TGCGCCAGCAGTCGACGACGGGACTACGAGCAGTACTTC. This encodes CASSRRRDYEQYF. The chain is built from TRBV23-1 and TRBJ2-7; possibly TRBD2 for D (5 bases). TRBV23-1 is assigned to the ORF class and has an uncertain function. V was clipped by 4 bases and J by 3 bases, with 10 bases between them. This CDR3 is 13 amino acids long.

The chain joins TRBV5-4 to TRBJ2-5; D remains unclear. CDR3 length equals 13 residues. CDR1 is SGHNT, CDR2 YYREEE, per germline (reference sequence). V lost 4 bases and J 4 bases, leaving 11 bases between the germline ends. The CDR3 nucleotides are TGTGCCAGCAGCCTCTGGTCGGGAGAGACCCAGTACTTC. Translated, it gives CASSLWSGETQYF.

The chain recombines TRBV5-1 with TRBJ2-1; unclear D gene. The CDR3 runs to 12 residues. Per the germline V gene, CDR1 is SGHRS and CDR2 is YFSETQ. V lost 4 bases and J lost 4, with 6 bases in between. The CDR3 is CASSGQYNEQFF. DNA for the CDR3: TGCGCCAGCAGCGGCCAGTACAATGAGCAGTTCTTC.

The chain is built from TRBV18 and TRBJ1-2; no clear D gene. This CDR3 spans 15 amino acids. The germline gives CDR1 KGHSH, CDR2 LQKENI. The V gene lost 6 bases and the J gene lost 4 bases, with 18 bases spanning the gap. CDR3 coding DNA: TGTGCCAGCTCTATGGCAGCTGATGAGGCCTATGGCTACACCTTC. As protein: CASSMAADEAYGYTF.

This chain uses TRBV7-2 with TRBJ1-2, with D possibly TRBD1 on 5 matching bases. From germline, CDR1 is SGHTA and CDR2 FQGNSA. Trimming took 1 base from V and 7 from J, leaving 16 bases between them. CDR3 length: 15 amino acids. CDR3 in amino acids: CASSLELTEVRGYTF. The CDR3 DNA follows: TGTGCCAGCAGCTTAGAGTTGACAGAGGTTCGTGGCTACACCTTC. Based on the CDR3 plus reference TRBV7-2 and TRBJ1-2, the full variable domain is GAGVSQSPSNKVTEKGKDVELRCDPISGHTALYWYRQSLGQGLEFLIYFQGNSAPDKSGLPSDRFSAERTGGSVSTLTIQRTQQEDSAVYLCASSLELTEVRGYTFGSGTRLTVV.

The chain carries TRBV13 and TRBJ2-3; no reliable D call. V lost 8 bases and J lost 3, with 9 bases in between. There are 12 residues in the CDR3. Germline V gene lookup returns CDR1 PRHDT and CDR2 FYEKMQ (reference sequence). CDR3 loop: CASRARTDTQYF. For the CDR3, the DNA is TGTGCCAGCCGAGCGAGGACAGATACGCAGTATTTT.

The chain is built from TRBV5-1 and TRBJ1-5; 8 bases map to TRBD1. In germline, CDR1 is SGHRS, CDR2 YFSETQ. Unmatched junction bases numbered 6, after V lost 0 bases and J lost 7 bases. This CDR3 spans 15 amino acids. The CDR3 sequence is CASSLGTGRGQPQHF. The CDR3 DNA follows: TGCGCCAGCAGCTTGGGGACAGGGAGGGGACAGCCCCAGCATTTT.

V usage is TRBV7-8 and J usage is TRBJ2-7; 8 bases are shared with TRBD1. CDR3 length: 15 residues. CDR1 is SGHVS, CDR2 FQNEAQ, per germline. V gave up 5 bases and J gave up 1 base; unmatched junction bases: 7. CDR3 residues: CASSARDRQSYEQYF. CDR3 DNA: TGTGCCAGCAGCGCCCGGGACAGGCAGTCCTACGAGCAGTACTTC. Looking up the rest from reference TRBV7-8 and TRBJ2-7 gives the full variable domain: GAGVSQSPRYKVAKRGQDVALRCDPISGHVSLFWYQQALGQGPEFLTYFQNEAQLDKSGLPSDRFFAERPEGSVSTLKIQRTQQEDSAVYLCASSARDRQSYEQYFGPGTRLTVT.

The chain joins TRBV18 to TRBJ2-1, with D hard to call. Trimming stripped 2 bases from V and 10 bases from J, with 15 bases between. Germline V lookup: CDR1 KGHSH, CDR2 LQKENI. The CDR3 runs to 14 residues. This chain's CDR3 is CASSPEVRQKEQFF. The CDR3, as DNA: TGTGCCAGCTCACCAGAGGTCCGGCAAAAGGAGCAGTTCTTC.

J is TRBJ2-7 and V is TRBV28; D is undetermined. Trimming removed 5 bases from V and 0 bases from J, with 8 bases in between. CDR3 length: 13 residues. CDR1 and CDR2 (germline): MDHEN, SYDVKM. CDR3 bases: TGTGCCAGCAGTCTCAGGAGCTCCTACGAGCAGTACTTC. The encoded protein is CASSLRSSYEQYF.

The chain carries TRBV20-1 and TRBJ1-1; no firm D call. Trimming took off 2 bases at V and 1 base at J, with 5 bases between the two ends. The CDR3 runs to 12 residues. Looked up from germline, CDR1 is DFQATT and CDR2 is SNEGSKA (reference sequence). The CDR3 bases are TGCAGTGCTAGAAAAGAGAACACTGAAGCTTTCTTT. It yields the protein CSARKENTEAFF.

The CDR3 loop reads CASSLVTTIDTQYF. The CDR3 DNA sequence: TGTGCCAGCAGCTTAGTGACGACAATCGATACGCAGTATTTT. This chain joins TRBV11-2 and TRBJ2-3, with D unclear. V dropped 1 base and J dropped 6 bases, with 11 bases sitting between them. The germline gives CDR1 SGHAT, CDR2 FQNNGV. The CDR3 contains 14 residues.

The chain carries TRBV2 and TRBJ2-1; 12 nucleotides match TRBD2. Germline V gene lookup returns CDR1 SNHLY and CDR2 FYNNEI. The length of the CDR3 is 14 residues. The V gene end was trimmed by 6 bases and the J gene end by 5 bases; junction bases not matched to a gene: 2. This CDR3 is CASRTSGGHNEQFF. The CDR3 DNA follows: TGTGCCAGCAGGACTAGCGGGGGACACAATGAGCAGTTCTTC.

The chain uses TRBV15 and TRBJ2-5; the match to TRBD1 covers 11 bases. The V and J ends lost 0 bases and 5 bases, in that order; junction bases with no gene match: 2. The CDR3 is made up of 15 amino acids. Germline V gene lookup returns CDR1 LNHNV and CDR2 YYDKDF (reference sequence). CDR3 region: CATSRDRDRGETQYF. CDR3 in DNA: TGTGCCACCAGCAGAGATAGGGACAGGGGGGAGACCCAGTACTTC.

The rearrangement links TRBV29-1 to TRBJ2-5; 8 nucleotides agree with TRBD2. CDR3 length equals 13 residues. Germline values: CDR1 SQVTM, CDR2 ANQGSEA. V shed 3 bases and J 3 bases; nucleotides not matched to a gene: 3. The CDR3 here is CSVDRGGEETQYF. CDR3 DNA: TGCAGCGTTGATCGGGGGGGCGAAGAGACCCAGTACTTC.